Listed below are T cell receptor beta chains from one sample, sequenced in a study of CXCR3-negative and CXCR3-positive naive CD8 T cells. TCRdb re-called the 5' RACE reads, yielding one record per CDR3 amino acid sequence without DNA. This repertoire includes 150,000 to 180,000 distinct CDR3 sequences. Material: naive CXCR3+ CD8+ T cells from blood. These TCRs come from a human donor in good health. Some clones in this sample may be carry-over from other donors' samples. The CDR3 runs from the conserved cysteine through the conserved F or W.

J	V	CDR3
TRBJ1-1	TRBV6-2/TRBV6-3	CASSSGLGGDTEAFF
TRBJ2-3	TRBV12-3/TRBV12-4	CAVGLKGHTDTQYF
TRBJ2-5	TRBV21-1	CASSKLSVQETQYF
TRBJ2-7	TRBV27	CASSSTGWGEQYF
TRBJ1-5	TRBV4-1	CASRGTRNQPQHF
TRBJ2-4	TRBV6-5	CAGRTGHKNIQYF
TRBJ2-2	TRBV5-1	CASSLAVRPTNTGELFF
TRBJ1-2	TRBV25-1	CASSGTGTGGFFGYTF
TRBJ2-5	TRBV29-1	CSVAASGSQETQYF
TRBJ2-2	TRBV10-1	CASSEGQGPYTGELFF
TRBJ2-5	TRBV7-2	CASSPSLFGETQYF
TRBJ2-3	TRBV29-1	CSVRQSTDTQYF
TRBJ2-7	TRBV29-1	CSVLTGDRYEQYF
TRBJ1-4	TRBV5-5	CASSLVPSWEKLFF
TRBJ2-7	TRBV13	CASSYGQDYEQYF
TRBJ2-1	TRBV7-9	CASSPTSQDEQFF
TRBJ2-3	TRBV13	CASSLGAGARTYTDTQYF
TRBJ2-7	TRBV6-2/TRBV6-3	CATSWALSYEQYF
TRBJ2-7	TRBV4-2	CASSQSLPDRGSYEQYF
TRBJ1-6	TRBV4-3	CASSQDWGDSPLHF
TRBJ2-7	TRBV7-9	CASSLVDSGRAHEQYF
TRBJ2-3	TRBV28	CASRHRVSGSTDTQYF
TRBJ2-7	TRBV7-3	CASSIHPGSGYEQYF
TRBJ2-2	TRBV15	CATSGDRGFTGELFF
TRBJ1-1	TRBV5-1	CASSWTRGNTEAFF
TRBJ2-3	TRBV29-1	CSVGRDWTDTQYF
TRBJ2-7	TRBV28	CASSPRQYHEQYF
TRBJ2-2	TRBV19	CASNPHANTGELFF
TRBJ2-7	TRBV5-1	CASSLPGRSYEQYF
TRBJ2-7	TRBV19	CASSKTSRPPEQYF
TRBJ2-1	TRBV28	CASSPTEGVTYNEQFF
TRBJ1-1	TRBV9	CASSVEGTGGFEAFF
TRBJ2-1	TRBV6-5	CASSYSTSGGHHSISGDEQFF
TRBJ2-5	TRBV6-5	CASSGRTGGKETQYF
TRBJ2-1	TRBV5-4	CASSRTGLLTSYNEQFF
TRBJ2-5	TRBV29-1	CSVDGGETQYF
TRBJ2-7	TRBV6-1	CASSEAAWDRDEQYF
TRBJ1-1	TRBV3-1	CASSSGGWNWNTEAFF
TRBJ2-2	TRBV24-1	CATSENRVAGELFF
TRBJ1-2	TRBV5-1	CAILLDSGYGYTF
TRBJ2-5	TRBV12-3/TRBV12-4	CASRKGLMEETQYF
TRBJ2-5	TRBV6-2/TRBV6-3	CASSASRQETQYF
TRBJ2-2	TRBV12-3/TRBV12-4	CASSPGPINTGELFF
TRBJ2-7	TRBV5-1	CASSLEIGLRDYEQYF
TRBJ1-1	TRBV7-9	CASSIGREAFF
TRBJ1-1	TRBV4-1	CASSQAGGQGWLNTEAFF
TRBJ2-3	TRBV7-7	CASSPYVGGAVVDTQYF
TRBJ2-5	TRBV25-1	CASSEYTTGAQETQYF
TRBJ2-7	TRBV2	CASSGTSGPFIYEQYF
TRBJ1-2	TRBV29-1	CSVVPGQGNYGYTF
TRBJ2-1	TRBV2	CASGGSFNEQFF
TRBJ2-7	TRBV4-3	CASSQDPGSRYEQYF